This T cell receptor beta chain was sequenced in a study of shared clonotypes between healthy human individuals. General study results and limits: Naive CD4 clonotype sharing across several donors was approximately 5%. In this cohort, only blood was sampled, and tissue repertoires likely differ.

With regard to this clone: Its target is not known.

CDR1 and CDR2 from the germline V gene are SEHNR and FQNEAQ (reference sequence). The CDR3 contains 16 residues. Unmatched junction bases numbered 11, after V lost 5 bases and J lost 5 bases. Assay runs were performed at deep level. TCRdb keeps only in-frame clones here, not all; method: immunoSEQ multiplex PCR. The data contain approximately 2.1 million clones, over 90% of them seen just once; the ten biggest clones take up around 0.4%. This clonotype was sampled from a man in his late teens or twenties in good health. Some clones in this sample may be carry-over from other donors' samples. Material: naive CD4+ T cells from PBMCs. Noted subset: CD45RA+ positively selected. The rearrangement joins TRBV7-9 to TRBJ2-5, with 10 bases that match TRBD2. CDR3 coding DNA: TGTGCCAGCAGCCTTGAGGGGCTAGCGGGAGTCGAGACCCAGTACTTC. It translates to CASSLEGLAGVETQYF.